The clone carrying this T cell receptor beta chain was recorded a few times. What it recognizes is unknown. This sample stems from a study of OX40 agonist ivuxolimab in advanced cancers. Across the study: At 0.01 to 10 mg/kg, ivuxolimab was administered intravenously to patients every 2 weeks. Every patient in dose escalation had hepatocellular carcinoma, melanoma, renal cell or head and neck cancer. Study-wide results and caveats: In the 0.1 to 3.0 mg/kg range, CD4+ and CD8+ blood T cells had expanded clonally by week 6.

The CDR3 runs to 15 residues. The germline V gene has CDR1 LNHDA and CDR2 SQIVND (reference sequence). V lost 3 bases, J lost 0 bases, and 12 bases lay in between. Only in-frame clones appear in the TCRdb table, and some are missing; sequencing was by immunoSEQ multiplex PCR. The sample comprises around 69,000 clones, 89% of which are singletons, and 3% to 4% rests with the top ten. The clonotype originates from an adult with an advanced solid tumor such as melanoma, head and neck, liver or kidney cancer. This chain connects TRBV19 to TRBJ2-7; perhaps D is TRBD1 or TRBD2 (6 bases each). The sample consisted of CD4+ or CD8+ T cells sorted from blood, taken in a trial of the OX40 agonist ivuxolimab. The CDR3 nucleotides are TGTGCCAGTAGTATTGTCGGGGGCCCCTCCTACGAGCAGTACTTC. It translates to CASSIVGGPSYEQYF.